These 28 T cell receptor beta chains were all obtained from the same sample, sequenced in a study of graft-versus-host responses after intestinal transplantation. No antigens are known for them. Assay: immunoSEQ multiplex PCR; the TCRdb copy retains only in-frame clones and omits some. The sample contains some 86,000 clones, about nine tenths of which appear only once. The sequences come from unstimulated CD4+ T cells sorted from spleen or lymph node cells, collected before transplant. The receptors derive from a human donor who was the organ donor for an intestinal transplant.

This chain joins TRBV4-1 and TRBJ2-1; D is possibly TRBD2 (6 bases). V lost 0 bases and J lost 5, with 14 bases in between. The CDR3 has 16 amino acids. Germline CDR1 and CDR2: MGHRA and YSYEKL. CDR3 loop: CASSQDWRGGNNEQFF. In DNA form, the CDR3 reads TGCGCCAGCAGCCAAGATTGGCGGGGAGGCAACAATGAGCAGTTCTTC.

The V gene is TRBV11-2, the J gene TRBJ2-7, with TRBD2 matching over 12 bases. Germline values: CDR1 SGHAT, CDR2 FQNNGV. J was trimmed by 6 bases and V by 1 base; bases with no gene match: 7. This CDR3 comprises 16 residues. CDR3 DNA: TGTGCCAGCAGCTTAGTTGTCCCGACTAGCGGGAGCGAGCAGTACTTC. Its protein product is CASSLVVPTSGSEQYF. Full variable domain (remainder filled in from reference TRBV11-2 and TRBJ2-7): EAGVAQSPRYKIIEKRQSVAFWCNPISGHATLYWYQQILGQGPKLLIQFQNNGVVDDSQLPKDRFSAERLKGVDSTLKIQPAKLEDSAVYLCASSLVVPTSGSEQYFGPGTRLTVT.

The V gene is TRBV6-5, the J gene TRBJ2-1; 9 bases fit TRBD2. J gave up 15 bases and V 8 bases, and 14 bases lay outside the gene matches. This CDR3 is 13 amino acids long. Per the germline V gene, CDR1 is MNHEY and CDR2 is SVGAGI. The CDR3 protein is CASRMELAGPAFF. For the CDR3, the DNA is TGTGCCAGCCGGATGGAACTAGCGGGCCCGGCGTTCTTC.

This chain links TRBV5-1 with TRBJ1-1, with TRBD1 matching 10 bases. J was trimmed by 2 bases and V by 4 bases; bases with no gene match: 8. The CDR3 is made up of 16 amino acids. CDR1 and CDR2 (germline): SGHRS, YFSETQ. CDR3: CASSTRQGAANTEAFF. In nucleotides, the CDR3 is TGCGCCAGCAGCACCCGACAGGGGGCGGCTAACACTGAAGCTTTCTTT. The whole variable domain, filled in from reference TRBV5-1 and TRBJ1-1, reads KAGVTQTPRYLIKTRGQQVTLSCSPISGHRSVSWYQQTPGQGLQFLFEYFSETQRNKGNFPGRFSGRQFSNSRSEMNVSTLELGDSALYLCASSTRQGAANTEAFFGQGTRLTVV.

The CDR3 DNA reads TGTGCCAGCAGCTTAAGTCATAGGGGGCTGAACTCTGGAAACACCATATATTTT. Protein sequence: CASSLSHRGLNSGNTIYF. The J gene is TRBJ1-3, the V gene TRBV7-9, with TRBD1 matching 7 bases. The V and J ends lost 2 bases and 0 bases, in that order; junction bases with no gene match: 10. The CDR3 covers 18 residues. The V gene's germline CDR1 is SEHNR and CDR2 FQNEAQ (reference sequence).

As to this clone: The identical CDR3 is also encoded by other nucleotide sequences in the sample. The V gene is TRBV18, the J gene TRBJ1-3; 9 nucleotides match TRBD1. The CDR3 sequence is 14 residues long. Per germline, CDR1 KGHSH and CDR2 LQKENI. J lost 4 bases, V lost 3 bases, and 1 base had no gene match. The CDR3 nucleotides are TGTGCCAGCTCACCCGGGACAGGGGGAAACACCATATATTTT. Protein: CASSPGTGGNTIYF.

The chain couples TRBV19 to TRBJ2-1; 9 nucleotides match TRBD2. Trimming removed 2 bases from V and 1 base from J; junction bases left unmatched: 6. The germline CDR1 and CDR2 sequences are LNHDA and SQIVND (reference sequence). The CDR3 totals 17 residues. CDR3 protein: CASSILRGGLSYNEQFF. Written as DNA, the CDR3 is TGTGCCAGTAGTATATTGCGGGGGGGCCTTTCCTACAATGAGCAGTTCTTC.

V is TRBV5-6 and J is TRBJ1-1, with D unresolved. Trimming stripped 1 base from V and 1 base from J, with 14 bases between. The CDR3 covers 16 residues. Germline V gives CDR1 SGHDT, CDR2 YYEEEE. The CDR3 sequence: CASSLLGRQRNTEAFF. Here the CDR3 DNA reads TGTGCCAGCAGCTTGTTGGGTCGGCAGCGGAACACTGAAGCTTTCTTT.

This clone was recorded only once. The J gene is TRBJ1-2, the V gene TRBV28; TRBD1 matches at 8 bases. V was clipped by 5 bases and J by 4 bases; unmatched bases: 0. This CDR3 region has 12 residues. In germline, CDR1 is MDHEN, CDR2 SYDVKM. The CDR3: CASSDRGYGYTF. CDR3 coding DNA: TGTGCCAGCAGTGACAGGGGCTATGGCTACACCTTC.

The chain is built from TRBV4-1 and TRBJ2-2; 9 bases are shared with TRBD2. Losses at the gene ends were 4 bases for V and 7 bases for J; bases not matched to a gene: 10. Germline lookup yields CDR1 MGHRA and CDR2 YSYEKL. The CDR3 has 16 amino acids. The CDR3 here is CASSRASGGLVGELFF. Here the CDR3 DNA reads TGCGCCAGCAGCCGGGCAAGCGGGGGGTTGGTCGGGGAGCTGTTTTTT.

The chain links TRBV28 to TRBJ2-3; D call uncertain. The CDR3 loop spans 15 amino acids. V was trimmed by 1 base and J by 6 bases, leaving 14 bases between them. The germline gives CDR1 MDHEN, CDR2 SYDVKM. As DNA, the CDR3 is TGTGCCAGCAGTTTATCGGCGGCGTCGGTGGATACGCAGTATTTT. Protein: CASSLSAASVDTQYF.

The chain is built from TRBV7-3 and TRBJ2-2; D possibly corresponds to TRBD1 (5 bases). The CDR3 has 14 residues. V was clipped by 4 bases and J by 6 bases, with 12 bases between them. Germline V gene lookup returns CDR1 SGHTA and CDR2 FQGTGA. The CDR3 protein is CASSSAGKAGELFF. The DNA of the CDR3 is TGTGCCAGCAGCTCCGCAGGGAAAGCCGGGGAGCTGTTTTTT.

In its sample, this clone was seen once. V and J are TRBV28 and TRBJ2-3; TRBD1 is a possible D gene (6 bases). V lost 1 base to trimming and J lost 5 bases, with 19 bases between them. The germline V gene has CDR1 MDHEN and CDR2 SYDVKM. This CDR3 has 17 amino acids. The CDR3, as DNA: TGTGCCAGCAGTTTATTTGTTTTGAGGGGGAGAAAAGATACGCAGTATTTT. This translates into CASSLFVLRGRKDTQYF.

J is TRBJ1-4 and V is TRBV11-1; D unclear. The germline V gene has CDR1 SGHAT and CDR2 FQDESV (reference sequence). The CDR3 spans 14 residues. V lost 7 bases, J lost 0 bases, and 9 bases lay in between. The CDR3 loop is CASKADATNEKLFF. CDR3 coding DNA: TGTGCCAGCAAGGCGGATGCAACTAATGAAAAACTGTTTTTT.

The V and J genes are TRBV7-3 and TRBJ2-5; D remains ambiguous. CDR1 is SGHTA, CDR2 FQGTGA, per germline. This CDR3 is built from 13 residues. Trimming pared 4 bases from V and 5 bases from J, leaving 11 bases between. The DNA for the CDR3 is TGTGCCAGCAGCTCAGGTCATGAGGAGACCCAGTACTTC. This sequence encodes CASSSGHEETQYF.

V and J are TRBV5-1 and TRBJ2-2; TRBD2 aligns across 7 bases. CDR3 size: 15 residues. Germline V gene sequence: CDR1 SGHRS, CDR2 YFSETQ. V lost 4 bases and J lost 3; bases outside the gene matches: 6. The chain's CDR3 is CASSLSGAYTGELFF. The CDR3 bases are TGCGCCAGCAGCCTGAGCGGGGCCTACACCGGGGAGCTGTTTTTT.

The table lists this clone with a count of one. The chain is built from TRBV5-4 and TRBJ2-1, with D maybe TRBD1 (6 bases). Deletions cut 0 bases from V and 10 bases from J, with 20 bases between. This CDR3 contains 16 residues. Germline V gives CDR1 SGHNT, CDR2 YYREEE (reference sequence). The CDR3 here is CASSLGGSGARREQFF. The CDR3 DNA follows: TGTGCCAGCAGCTTGGGGGGGTCAGGGGCCCGCCGGGAGCAGTTCTTC.

The chain recombines TRBV7-2 with TRBJ2-7, with a weak D call TRBD1 (5 bases). Trimming pared 0 bases from V and 4 bases from J, leaving 7 bases between. The CDR3 totals 13 residues. CDR1 and CDR2 (germline): SGHTA, FQGNSA. Written as DNA, the CDR3 is TGTGCCAGCAGCTTAGCCAGGGTGTACGAGCAGTACTTC. It encodes CASSLARVYEQYF.

The chain links TRBV6-5 to TRBJ2-3; TRBD1 might be the D (6 bases). The CDR3 runs to 13 residues. Germline assignment: CDR1 MNHEY and CDR2 SVGAGI. The germline V and J ends were trimmed by 4 bases and 2 bases, with 7 bases remaining between them. Written as DNA, the CDR3 is TGTGCCAGCAGTTGGGACAACACAGATACGCAGTATTTT. Amino acids: CASSWDNTDTQYF.

V and J are TRBV9 and TRBJ1-4; 7 bases agree with TRBD1. The CDR3 extends over 17 amino acids. Unmatched junction bases numbered 9, after V lost 2 bases and J lost 2 bases. CDR1 is SGDLS and CDR2 is YYNGEE in the germline V gene. The CDR3 sequence is CASSVARGEATNEKLFF. CDR3 in DNA: TGTGCCAGCAGCGTCGCCAGGGGGGAGGCGACTAATGAAAAACTGTTTTTT.

This clone was detected a few times. J is TRBJ1-1 and V is TRBV30, with D hard to call. Trimming took off 6 bases at V and 0 bases at J, with 14 bases between the two ends. This CDR3 has 14 amino acids. Germline lookup yields CDR1 GTSNPN and CDR2 SVGIG (reference sequence). CDR3 residues: CACAGVVMNTEAFF. Written as DNA, the CDR3 is TGTGCCTGTGCCGGGGTCGTTATGAACACTGAAGCTTTCTTT.

The rearrangement links TRBV18 to TRBJ1-3, with D unclear. The CDR3 totals 16 residues. V was pared by 3 bases and J by 0 bases, with 12 bases between. Germline CDR1 KGHSH, CDR2 LQKENI. CDR3 loop: CASSPASVFSGNTIYF. CDR3 sequence (DNA): TGTGCCAGCTCACCTGCCTCGGTGTTCTCTGGAAACACCATATATTTT.

The V call is TRBV4-2, the J call TRBJ2-7, with 9 bases aligning to TRBD2. This CDR3 contains 18 residues. Losses at the gene ends were 1 base for V and 2 bases for J; bases not matched to a gene: 12. Germline CDR1 reads LGHNA; CDR2 reads YNFKEQ. The CDR3 here is CASSQGPPLAGGPYEQYF. The CDR3 nucleotides are TGTGCCAGCAGCCAAGGACCCCCCCTGGCGGGAGGGCCCTACGAGCAGTACTTC.

The rearrangement uses TRBV5-1 and TRBJ2-5, with a weak D call TRBD2 (6 bases). V gave up 3 bases and J gave up 5 bases, with 17 bases separating them. The CDR3 totals 15 residues. Looked up from germline, CDR1 is SGHRS and CDR2 is YFSETQ. The chain's CDR3 is CASSSERVARETQYF. The CDR3, as DNA: TGCGCCAGCAGCTCCGAGCGGGTGGCGAGGGAGACCCAGTACTTC.

The chain recombines TRBV27 with TRBJ1-5, with D possibly matching TRBD1 (5 bases). CDR3 length equals 16 residues. V was clipped by 5 bases and J by 3 bases, with 17 bases between them. Germline loops: CDR1 MNHEY, CDR2 SMNVEV (reference sequence). CDR3 in DNA: TGTGCCAGCAGTGTCACCGGACACTCCTACAATCAGCCCCAGCATTTT. It encodes CASSVTGHSYNQPQHF.

The chain links TRBV6-1 to TRBJ2-1; TRBD2 agrees at 13 bases. The germline V gene has CDR1 MNHNS and CDR2 SASEGT. CDR3 length: 14 amino acids. The V gene end was trimmed by 7 bases and the J gene end by 9 bases; junction bases not matched to a gene: 6. CDR3 in DNA: TGTGCCAGCATCGGGACTAGCGGGGTTGGTGAGCAGTTCTTC. This translates into CASIGTSGVGEQFF.

This clone has only one observation. The chain combines TRBV6-5 with TRBJ1-2; D may be TRBD1 (5 bases). The CDR3 sequence is 14 residues long. Looked up from germline, CDR1 is MNHEY and CDR2 is SVGAGI. V was clipped by 0 bases and J by 2 bases, with 7 bases between them. The DNA of the CDR3 is TGTGCCAGCAGTTACTCTCGACAGAACTATGGCTACACCTTC. This codes for CASSYSRQNYGYTF.

J is TRBJ1-4 and V is TRBV19, with 12 bases fitting TRBD1. The ends lost 3 bases at V and 3 bases at J; junction bases unmatched: 8. The germline CDR1 and CDR2 sequences are LNHDA and SQIVND (reference sequence). This CDR3 is built from 18 residues. The CDR3 sequence: CASSMLGQGALANEKLFF. In DNA form, the CDR3 reads TGTGCCAGTAGTATGCTGGGACAGGGGGCGTTGGCTAATGAAAAACTGTTTTTT.